This TCR beta chain was sequenced for a study of neoadjuvant nivolumab and ipilimumab in lung cancer. About the study: The combination arm added day-1 ipilimumab 1 mg/kg to nivolumab 3 mg/kg on days 1, 15, 29.

In regard to this clone: Its antigen is undetermined.

Study findings and constraints: Only a single major-pathologic-response sample was available for clonality analysis. Blood richness before therapy tracked richness in tumors resected after neoadjuvant therapy. From pretherapy to surgery, tumor richness and clonality rose with dual therapy.

Data came from immunoSEQ multiplex PCR; TCRdb stores just in-frame clones and leaves some out. The profile shows 25,000 to 35,000 clones, approximately 83% of them singletons. Per the germline V gene, CDR1 is SGHRS and CDR2 is YFSETQ. Trimming removed 4 bases from V and 7 bases from J; junction bases left unmatched: 9. The CDR3 runs 16 residues. The sequencing here drew on tumor tissue, taken after neoadjuvant nivolumab, alone or with ipilimumab, at or shortly before surgery. This receptor was obtained from an adult with non-small cell lung cancer. The chain couples TRBV5-1 to TRBJ1-4, with 11 bases fitting TRBD1. The CDR3 spells CASSGTRTGGGEKLFF. The CDR3 DNA follows: TGCGCCAGCAGCGGAACTCGGACAGGGGGCGGTGAAAAACTGTTTTTT.